This TCR beta chain was captured in a study of cytomegalovirus exposure and HLA in healthy donors. Study-wide background: Earlier results showed 117 million unique TCR beta sequences derived from about 179 million T cells.

J gave up 8 bases and V 5 bases, and 10 bases lay outside the gene matches. CDR3 length: 15 residues. CDR1 and CDR2 from the germline V gene are PRHDT and FYEKMQ (reference sequence). This clone was detected only a few times. Its target is not known. Study-level results: As a later analysis revealed, the rate of TCR association differed by HLA locus, with DRB1 most and HLA-C fewest.

The PCR contained 60 Vbeta and 13 Jbeta primers. Assay used: immunoSEQ multiplex PCR; TCRdb lists only in-frame clones, some missing. The repertoire has fewer than 250,000 clones, about four fifths of them found once; the top ten carry approximately 6.5%. This clonotype originated in a man in his forties or fifties in good health and CMV-seropositive. The sequenced sample was PBMCs. This chain joins TRBV13 and TRBJ2-1; 9 bases agree with TRBD2. CDR3 nucleotide sequence: TGTGCCAGCAGCCGTTTTTGGCGGGAGGGCCATGAGCAGTTCTTC. Encoded protein: CASSRFWREGHEQFF.